This entry describes one T cell receptor (beta chain). The antigen remains unidentified. TCRbeta library preparation incorporated unique molecular identifiers. Via MiXCR, TCRdb re-called the PCR reads, giving one row per CDR3 protein. The sample consists of hundreds of thousands of distinct CDR3 sequences, around 14% of them appearing once. This entry comes from a study of T-cell reconstitution after alpha-beta-depleted transplantation in children. Study-level points and caveats: Roughly two months post-transplant, alpha-beta T cells reportedly originated from several hundred graft clones that had expanded.

This clonotype originated in a girl aged 2-10 years with congenital amegakaryocytic thrombocytopenia, due to receive a stem cell transplant. The sample was PBMCs, taken before TCRalphabeta/CD19-depleted stem cell transplant.

CDR3 amino acids: CASSLVGGNYEQYF. In nucleotides, the CDR3 is TGCGCCAGCAGCTTGGTTGGCGGGAACTACGAGCAGTACTTC. The chain carries TRBV5-1 and TRBJ2-7; D may be TRBD2 (6 bases). Trimming cost V 0 bases and J 3 bases, with 10 bases left between them. Germline CDR1 reads SGHRS; CDR2 reads YFSETQ. This CDR3 is built from 14 residues. The entire variable domain, with the rest obtained from reference TRBV5-1 and TRBJ2-7, is as follows: KAGVTQTPRYLIKTRGQQVTLSCSPISGHRSVSWYQQTPGQGLQFLFEYFSETQRNKGNFPGRFSGRQFSNSRSEMNVSTLELGDSALYLCASSLVGGNYEQYFGPGTRLTVT.